Sequencing of this T cell receptor beta chain was carried out in a study of T cell repertoires in cytomegalovirus infection (dated by TCRdb to between 2018 and 2020). Describing the broader study: The HLA type of each donor mattered for the analysis, because public TCR beta signatures pointed to carriage of CMV infection along with the matching HLA type.

Compared with germline, V lacks 6 bases and J lacks 6 bases; bases without a gene match: 6. The cysteine opens and the phenylalanine closes a CDR3 of 14 amino acids. CDR3 DNA only is kept here, 42 bases in frame from base 1. Overall results and qualifications from the work: Cumulative frequency of public TCR beta family members discriminated carriers of CMV infection plus the relevant HLA type in this cohort and an independent 352-donor cohort. In the ex vivo response, HLA-C-restricted CMV-specific TCR beta clonotypes were dominant, and in two of eight donors the single most frequent clonotype came from this HLA-C-restricted group.

Sequenced on an Illumina HiSeq 1500. Using fastp at Q25 and MiXCR, TCRdb reprocessed the public reads and kept productive beta chains. Rows matching on CDR3 protein sequence are summarized as one entry with the most common DNA and genes. The sample records around 240,000 distinct CDR3 sequences, about 23% of which are singletons. The ten biggest clones cover about 20% of the sample. A few counts support this clonotype. The antigen it binds to is not known. No base qualities exist here, and no much larger clone lies one base off it. The rearrangement joined TRBV12-3 or TRBV12-4 to TRBJ2-3; TRBD2 fits 10 bases in the junction. The sequenced sample was CD8+ T cells from PBMCs. The TCR comes from a human donor in good health (CMV status not recorded). Some clones in this sample may be carry-over from other donors' samples. The sequenced DNA: TGTGCCAGCAGCCCGGGGACTAGCGAGGATACGCAGTATTTT. Its coded protein is CASSPGTSEDTQYF.